This entry lists 20 T cell receptor beta chains sequenced from one sample in a study of cytomegalovirus exposure and HLA in healthy donors. The PCR ran on 60 Vbeta and 13 Jbeta primers. Sequencing was performed with immunoSEQ multiplex PCR; in TCRdb, only in-frame clones are kept and a portion is missing. Of about 200,000 clones listed, around 83% are singletons. Sequenced input: PBMCs. These receptors all stem from a woman aged 45-65 years in good health and CMV-seropositive.

The gene calls are TRBV10-3 and TRBJ2-7; 10 bases line up with TRBD1. Trimming removed 10 bases from V and 1 base from J; junction bases left unmatched: 4. The CDR3 totals 13 residues. Germline CDR1 is ENHRY and CDR2 is SYGVKD. Here the CDR3 DNA reads TGTGCCACACGACAGGGGGCGTCCTACGAGCAGTACTTC. Encoded protein: CATRQGASYEQYF.

The chain carries TRBV4-3 and TRBJ2-7, with D perhaps TRBD2 (5 bases). Germline CDR1 reads LGHNA; CDR2 reads YSLEER. This CDR3 is built from 15 residues. Trimming left V 0 bases short and J 2 bases short, with 11 bases between. The CDR3 DNA follows: TGCGCCAGCAGCCAAGAAGAACGGGGAGCCTACGAGCAGTACTTC. Its protein product is CASSQEERGAYEQYF.

This chain uses TRBV7-9 with TRBJ1-1; unclear D gene. This CDR3 comprises 13 residues. Trimming removed 1 base from V and 7 bases from J, with 10 bases in between. Germline assignment: CDR1 SEHNR and CDR2 FQNEAQ (reference sequence). Written as DNA, the CDR3 is TGTGCCAGCAGCTTAGTAGTCCTTGGTGAAGCTTTCTTT. This encodes CASSLVVLGEAFF.

The chain couples TRBV12-1 to TRBJ2-5; the D call in the table, TRBD2, was not verified against the DNA. TRBV12-1 is annotated as a pseudogene. The CDR3 is made up of 13 amino acids. The chain's CDR3 is CASRGAAEETQYF. CDR3 coding DNA: TGTGCCAGCAGGGGAGCGGCGGAAGAGACCCAGTACTTC.

V usage is TRBV18 and J usage is TRBJ1-5; possibly TRBD1 for D (5 bases). In germline, CDR1 is KGHSH, CDR2 LQKENI. Between the trimmed V and J ends, which lost 6 bases and 7 bases, there was a span of 13 bases. The CDR3 loop spans 13 amino acids. DNA of the CDR3: TGTGCCAGCTCCCGTGGGGGGAGGCAGCCCCAGCATTTT. It codes for CASSRGGRQPQHF.

The chain combines TRBV6-4 with TRBJ2-1, with 8 bases matching TRBD2. The CDR3 runs 16 residues. Per germline, CDR1 MRHNA and CDR2 SNTAGT. The V segment lost 2 bases and the J segment 0 bases; nucleotides outside the gene matches: 3. The CDR3 reads CASSDRSGSSYNEQFF. CDR3 sequence (DNA): TGTGCCAGCAGTGACCGCAGCGGGAGCTCCTACAATGAGCAGTTCTTC.

This clone was detected only a few times. The chain is built from TRBV7-8 and TRBJ2-1; 8 bases line up with TRBD2. Per the germline V gene, CDR1 is SGHVS and CDR2 is FQNEAQ. This CDR3 is built from 12 residues. V shed 5 bases, J shed 11 bases, and the junction held 5 bases outside the gene matches. CDR3 nucleotide sequence: TGTGCCAGCAGCCCCGGACTAGCAAAGCAGTTCTTC. This sequence encodes CASSPGLAKQFF.

The chain combines TRBV7-8 with TRBJ2-7, with 8 bases that match TRBD1. Germline V gene data show CDR1 as SGHVS and CDR2 as FQNEAQ. CDR3 size: 14 residues. Losses at the gene ends were 4 bases for V and 2 bases for J; bases not matched to a gene: 4. CDR3 amino acids: CASSYGTGTYEQYF. In nucleotides, the CDR3 is TGTGCCAGCAGCTACGGGACAGGCACCTACGAGCAGTACTTC.

The V call is TRBV18, the J call TRBJ1-1; D may be TRBD1 (5 bases). The ends were cut back, 3 bases at V and 2 bases at J, with 16 bases in the middle. Germline CDR1 and CDR2: KGHSH and LQKENI. The CDR3 is 16 amino acids. The CDR3 is CASSPSMGQGNTEAFF. CDR3 nucleotides: TGTGCCAGCTCACCGTCCATGGGGCAGGGCAACACTGAAGCTTTCTTT.

The chain uses TRBV5-4 and TRBJ1-2, with D perhaps matching TRBD1 (5 bases). V lost 5 bases, J lost 0 bases, and 17 bases lay in between. The CDR3 loop spans 16 amino acids. The germline V gene encodes CDR1 SGHNT and CDR2 YYREEE (reference sequence). CDR3 loop: CASSPAAGRANYGYTF. CDR3 in DNA: TGTGCCAGCAGTCCTGCAGCAGGGAGGGCTAACTATGGCTACACCTTC.

The rearrangement links TRBV18 to TRBJ2-7; 8 bases agree with TRBD1. This CDR3 is 15 amino acids long. Trimming at V came to 6 bases and at J to 0 bases, leaving 7 bases not matched to a gene. Germline CDR1 KGHSH, CDR2 LQKENI. The CDR3 DNA reads as TGTGCCAGCTCTTCGGGACAGGCCAGCTCCTACGAGCAGTACTTC. Translated: CASSSGQASSYEQYF.

The rearrangement uses TRBV7-2 and TRBJ2-1; D call uncertain. The CDR3 spans 16 residues. V lost 0 bases and J 0 bases, leaving 9 bases between the germline ends. The germline V gene encodes CDR1 SGHTA and CDR2 FQGNSA. The CDR3 is CASSLAMVSSYNEQFF. The CDR3 nucleotides are TGTGCCAGCAGCTTAGCCATGGTGAGCTCCTACAATGAGCAGTTCTTC.

This clone was seen a single time. The chain uses TRBV29-1 and TRBJ2-3, with D hard to call. The ends were cut back, 4 bases at V and 6 bases at J, with 5 bases in the middle. The CDR3 extends over 10 amino acids. Germline V gene sequence: CDR1 SQVTM, CDR2 ANQGSEA. CDR3 protein: CSVVRDTQYF. The CDR3 region has the DNA TGCAGCGTTGTCAGGGATACGCAGTATTTT.

The rearrangement uses TRBV25-1 and TRBJ1-6, with no clear D. The CDR3 covers 14 residues. Trimming cost V 6 bases and J 5 bases, with 11 bases left between them. CDR1 and CDR2 (germline): MGHDK, SYGVNS. The CDR3 region is CASRAGSNNSPLHF. DNA of the CDR3: TGTGCCAGCAGAGCGGGAAGCAATAATTCACCCCTCCACTTT.

This clone is a singleton in its sample. The rearrangement uses TRBV28 and TRBJ2-1; 13 bases fit TRBD2. Germline loops: CDR1 MDHEN, CDR2 SYDVKM. V was pared by 6 bases and J by 4 bases, with 3 bases of the junction left unmatched. The CDR3 extends over 15 amino acids. CDR3 sequence reads: CASSRLAGGYNEQFF. DNA of the CDR3: TGTGCCAGCAGCAGACTAGCGGGGGGTTACAATGAGCAGTTCTTC.

The rearrangement uses TRBV5-1 and TRBJ2-1, with 8 bases identical to TRBD1. Trimming at V came to 3 bases and at J to 0 bases, leaving 8 bases not matched to a gene. CDR1 is SGHRS, CDR2 YFSETQ, per germline. CDR3 length: 17 residues. As DNA, the CDR3 is TGCGCCAGCAGCTCAGGGACAGGCTTGAGCTCCTACAATGAGCAGTTCTTC. Amino acids: CASSSGTGLSSYNEQFF.

The chain carries TRBV7-9 and TRBJ1-1, with D perhaps matching TRBD1 (5 bases). This CDR3 comprises 17 residues. CDR1 SEHNR and CDR2 FQNEAQ come from the germline V gene (reference sequence). V lost 4 bases, J lost 0 bases, and 18 bases lay in between. The CDR3 region has the DNA TGTGCCAGCAGCTCCCTCGGAGGGGCGGAGATGAACACTGAAGCTTTCTTT. This translates into CASSSLGGAEMNTEAFF.

This chain connects TRBV7-6 to TRBJ2-7, with TRBD2 matching 7 bases. The V segment lost 7 bases and the J segment 2 bases; nucleotides outside the gene matches: 8. The CDR3 is made up of 14 amino acids. CDR1 SGHVS and CDR2 FNYEAQ come from the germline V gene. The CDR3: CASIWASGAYEQYF. Here the CDR3 DNA reads TGTGCCAGCATCTGGGCTAGCGGAGCCTACGAGCAGTACTTC.

V gene TRBV21-1 combines with J gene TRBJ2-5; whether TRBD2, the table's D call, matches the DNA was not checked. TRBV21-1 is a listed pseudogene. The CDR3 length is 16 residues. CDR3 sequence: CASSKALAEHQETQYF. The CDR3 nucleotides are TGTGCCAGCAGCAAGGCTCTAGCGGAGCATCAAGAGACCCAGTACTTC.

In nucleotides, the CDR3 is TGCAGCGTTGGGACTACCGCGAACACCGGGGAGCTGTTTTTT. Translation gives CSVGTTANTGELFF. The rearrangement joins TRBV29-1 to TRBJ2-2, with D tentatively TRBD2 (6 bases). This CDR3 is 14 amino acids long. V lost 4 bases, J lost 0 bases, and 9 bases lay in between. Per germline, CDR1 SQVTM and CDR2 ANQGSEA.